A selection of T cell receptor beta chains follows, all from one sample in a study of siplizumab effects on memory and regulatory T cells. The data were produced by immunoSEQ multiplex PCR, yet TCRdb's version contains in-frame clones alone and is incomplete. In the table there are tens of thousands of clones, around nine tenths of which are singletons. The sequencing input was Tregs sorted from blood. The receptors come from a human donor in good health. Both conserved end residues are part of each CDR3.

TRBV21-1,20,TRBJ2-6,CASSKALGTSGRAGANVLTF
TRBV11-2,15,TRBJ2-3,CASSLFAGGTDTQYF
TRBV5-5,16,TRBJ2-7,CASNLIAGLTGYEQYF
TRBV7-8,22,TRBJ2-1,CASSAPRPGQGLLESSYNEQFF
TRBV27,16,TRBJ2-1,CASSPTRAVGYNEQFF
TRBV4-1,15,TRBJ2-1,CASSPAGRPYNEQFF
TRBV27,14,TRBJ2-1,CASSSWAPYNEQFF
TRBV28,15,TRBJ2-7,CASIQSPGRGGEQYF
TRBV5-5,15,TRBJ2-2,CASSLVAGNTGELFF
TRBV6-6,16,TRBJ2-3,CASSYRTGVGADTQYF
TRBV9,15,TRBJ1-1,CASSVGPRMNTEAFF
TRBV7-3,17,TRBJ2-7,CASSLDPPTGAPYEQYF
TRBV10-3,12,TRBJ2-7,CAISTGAGEQYF
TRBV7-2,13,TRBJ1-2,CASSLGGYYGYTF
TRBV7-2,13,TRBJ2-1,CASSLVIGRVLFF
TRBV19,17,TRBJ2-3,CASSRGRVRGHTDTQYF
TRBV11-2,13,TRBJ1-1,CASSLSRDTEAFF
TRBV7-2,14,TRBJ1-3,CASSPQVSGNTIYF
TRBV6-5,13,TRBJ1-2,CASSWAVRGGYTF
TRBV19,16,TRBJ2-5,CASTGRGLSGQETQYF
TRBV10-3,15,TRBJ2-1,CAIRGSGGFYNEQFF
TRBV18,15,TRBJ2-5,CASSQKDLGRKTQYF
TRBV6-5,15,TRBJ1-5,CASSAGTGPNQPQHF
TRBV5-1,13,TRBJ2-7,CASSRDRESPQYF
TRBV30,11,TRBJ1-1,CAWKRATEAFF
TRBV10-2,13,TRBJ2-3,CASRTSGRDTQYF
TRBV19,16,TRBJ2-2,CASSNLRTQNTGELFF
TRBV19,11,TRBJ2-1,CASSMMNEQFF
TRBV27,15,TRBJ2-1,CASSKWDRAYNEQFF
TRBV2,14,TRBJ2-6,CASQGGTGANVLTF
TRBV5-1,16,TRBJ2-1,CASSSLRGGAYNEQFF
TRBV5-1,11,TRBJ1-1,CASSLDSEAFF
TRBV12-5,13,TRBJ2-4,CASVGSGVNIQYF
TRBV6-5,15,TRBJ2-7,CASSYSRDRGNEQYF
TRBV2,14,TRBJ1-1,CASSDGYLRTEAFF
TRBV7-3,14,TRBJ1-1,CASSLGLTGSEAFF
TRBV28,16,TRBJ1-3,CASASWGPRSGNTIYF
TRBV28,14,TRBJ2-7,CASSLYRGVYEQYF
TRBV5-1,13,TRBJ1-2,CASSLRPGEGYTF
TRBV14,16,TRBJ1-4,CASSQDRLGLGEKLFF
TRBV29-1,17,TRBJ1-1,CSFRGMRFLRGSTEAFF